This T cell receptor beta chain was recovered during a study of T-cell memory formation after mild COVID-19. Study results and limitations: Some clones that responded were present in memory (sampled pre-infection), which suggests cross-reactive memory joined. CD4+ contracting clones were mainly CM and EM; CD8+ ones, EMRA.

There are a few counts of this clonotype. Its matching antigen is unknown. V trimming: 3 bases; J trimming: 6 bases; junction bases outside the gene matches: 10. The length of the CDR3 is 17 residues. In germline, CDR1 is SGHRS, CDR2 YFSETQ. TCRdb called the 5' RACE reads again in MiXCR, with one record for every CDR3 protein. The sample carries 470,000 or so distinct CDR3 sequences, 20% recorded once. Material: PBMCs or a T cell subset sorted from them (not recorded which). This sequence joins TRBV5-1 and TRBJ2-2; 11 bases are shared with TRBD2. The origin of this receptor is an adult woman who had mild COVID-19 (a few samples of this study predate the infection). Cell type and time point are not known. The CDR3 here is CASSSILAGGPAGELFF. As DNA, the CDR3 is TGCGCCAGCAGCTCGATATTAGCGGGAGGGCCCGCCGGGGAGCTGTTTTTT.